This T cell receptor (beta chain) was identified in a study of response to subunit inactivated influenza vaccine. From the RT-PCR reads, TCRdb called clonotypes with MiXCR, one entry per CDR3 protein. Of about 540,000 distinct CDR3 sequences in the sample, around 25% were seen once. Trimming removed 10 bases from V and 3 bases from J, with 10 bases in between. The length of the CDR3 is 12 residues. Germline assignment: CDR1 ENHRY and CDR2 SYGVKD. The data were also submitted as part of a second study, on T cells expressing NK-cell markers. That publication notes: With UMIs, 5'RACE template switching was used to make TCR beta cDNA. CD3+CD56+NKG2C+, CD3+CD56+NKG2C- and CD3+CD56-NKG2C+ T cells, once sorted, supplied the TCR beta repertoires. In several donors, dominant clonotypes made up roughly 25-60.1% of CD3+CD56-NKG2C+ cells.

The TCR comes from a man between 50 and 59 years old who received an inactivated influenza vaccine. The starting material was CD4+ T cells sorted from PBMCs, obtained 11 to 12 days after vaccination. The rearrangement links TRBV10-3 to TRBJ1-5; D uncertain. The CDR3 nucleotides read TGTGCCACCTCAGTGTACAATCAGCCCCAGCATTTT. Amino acid sequence: CATSVYNQPQHF.